This entry lists 25 T cell receptor beta chains sequenced from one sample in a study of cytomegalovirus exposure and HLA in healthy donors. Here immunoSEQ multiplex PCR was the method, and the copy in TCRdb shows in-frame clones only, minus some. In the table there are approximately 270,000 clones, around 85% of which are singletons. The sequenced sample consisted of PBMCs. The receptors were sampled from a young woman in good health and CMV-seronegative.

The V gene is TRBV30, the J gene TRBJ2-7; TRBD1 agrees at 9 bases. Germline CDR1 is GTSNPN and CDR2 is SVGIG (reference sequence). The ends lost 5 bases at V and 7 bases at J; junction bases unmatched: 3. The CDR3 contains 11 residues. The CDR3 region is CAWGTGQEQYF. In nucleotides, the CDR3 is TGTGCCTGGGGGACAGGGCAGGAGCAGTACTTC.

The chain links TRBV28 to TRBJ1-2, with D maybe TRBD1 (5 bases). Germline CDR1 MDHEN, CDR2 SYDVKM. This CDR3 comprises 12 residues. V dropped 5 bases and J dropped 4 bases, with 8 bases sitting between them. DNA of the CDR3: TGTGCCAGCAGTCGGGGGGTCTATGGCTACACCTTC. Residues: CASSRGVYGYTF.

This clone has a single count. The chain joins TRBV2 to TRBJ1-5; 8 bases align to TRBD1. The CDR3 totals 14 residues. The V gene end was trimmed by 7 bases and the J gene end by 7 bases; junction bases not matched to a gene: 9. CDR1 is SNHLY, CDR2 FYNNEI, per germline. CDR3 loop: CASTIQGATQPQHF. As DNA, the CDR3 is TGTGCCAGCACCATTCAGGGGGCGACCCAGCCCCAGCATTTT.

The CDR3 DNA is TGCGCCAGCAGCTCGGGACTAGCGGGGGGGCGGTACAATGAGCAGTTCTTC. This codes for CASSSGLAGGRYNEQFF. The rearrangement joins TRBV5-1 to TRBJ2-1; the match to TRBD2 covers 16 bases. V was clipped by 3 bases and J by 4 bases; unmatched bases: 4. This CDR3 has 17 residues. Germline V CDR1 and CDR2: SGHRS, YFSETQ.

The V call is TRBV27, the J call TRBJ1-5, with 10 positions matching TRBD1. Germline lookup yields CDR1 MNHEY and CDR2 SMNVEV (reference sequence). This CDR3 spans 17 amino acids. V was clipped by 8 bases and J by 2 bases; unmatched bases: 12. CDR3 protein: CASGRDRGDWGNQPQHF. In DNA, the CDR3 is TGTGCCAGCGGTCGGGACAGGGGTGATTGGGGCAATCAGCCCCAGCATTTT.

V is TRBV5-1 and J is TRBJ2-7, with a possible D match to TRBD2 (6 bases). CDR1 is SGHRS, CDR2 YFSETQ, per germline. V lost 0 bases, J lost 2 bases, and 18 bases lay in between. The CDR3 has 17 amino acids. The CDR3 region has the DNA TGCGCCAGCAGCTTGGAGGCAGGGAGGCTCCAAACCTACGAGCAGTACTTC. Translation gives CASSLEAGRLQTYEQYF.

V and J are TRBV5-4 and TRBJ2-2; TRBD1 might be the D (7 bases). V gave up 3 bases and J gave up 6 bases, with 12 bases separating them. CDR1 and CDR2 (germline): SGHNT, YYREEE (reference sequence). The CDR3 is 14 amino acids. The DNA of the CDR3 is TGTGCCAGCAGCTACGACAGGGAGGCCGGGGAGCTGTTTTTT. Amino acid sequence: CASSYDREAGELFF.

J is TRBJ2-7 and V is TRBV7-9; D gene uncertain. CDR3 length: 14 amino acids. The ends were cut back, 5 bases at V and 3 bases at J, with 14 bases in the middle. Germline CDR1 is SEHNR and CDR2 is FQNEAQ (reference sequence). The CDR3 DNA is TGTGCCAGCAGCCCCCGGAGTTATAACTACGAGCAGTACTTC. Encoded protein: CASSPRSYNYEQYF.

This chain connects TRBV4-2 to TRBJ1-2; D uncertain. The CDR3 extends over 15 amino acids. V gave up 1 base and J gave up 1 base, with 10 bases separating them. Germline V CDR1 and CDR2: LGHNA, YNFKEQ. CDR3 sequence (DNA): TGTGCCAGCAGCCAAGCCCCAGGCGTTAACTATGGCTACACCTTC. Translation: CASSQAPGVNYGYTF.

This chain joins TRBV29-1 and TRBJ1-1; 12 bases map to TRBD1. There are 15 residues in the CDR3. Germline V gene lookup returns CDR1 SQVTM and CDR2 ANQGSEA. Unmatched junction bases numbered 7, after V lost 4 bases and J lost 4 bases. This CDR3 reads CSVAGQGASGTEAFF. CDR3 coding DNA: TGCAGCGTTGCGGGACAGGGGGCATCGGGCACTGAAGCTTTCTTT. The variable domain in full, completed from reference TRBV29-1 and TRBJ1-1, reads SAVISQKPSRDICQRGTSLTIQCQVDSQVTMMFWYRQQPGQSLTLIATANQGSEATYESGFVIDKFPISRPNLTFSTLTVSNMSPEDSSIYLCSVAGQGASGTEAFFGQGTRLTVV.

The chain recombines TRBV5-1 with TRBJ2-5, with D possibly matching TRBD2 (5 bases). With 0 bases removed from V and 4 bases from J, the gap between germline ends came to 16 bases. CDR3 length: 16 residues. Germline-derived CDR1 and CDR2 are SGHRS and YFSETQ. In DNA, the CDR3 is TGCGCCAGCAGCTTGGGCGGCGGGTCCCTAGGAGAGACCCAGTACTTC. Translating it yields CASSLGGGSLGETQYF. Drawing the rest from reference TRBV5-1 and TRBJ2-5, the complete variable domain is KAGVTQTPRYLIKTRGQQVTLSCSPISGHRSVSWYQQTPGQGLQFLFEYFSETQRNKGNFPGRFSGRQFSNSRSEMNVSTLELGDSALYLCASSLGGGSLGETQYFGPGTRLLVL.

V gene TRBV6-4 combines with J gene TRBJ1-1, with TRBD1 matching over 12 bases. The V gene's germline CDR1 is MRHNA and CDR2 SNTAGT. CDR3 length: 14 residues. V lost 7 bases to trimming and J lost 4 bases; unmatched junction nucleotides: 4. CDR3: CASNMGQGATEAFF. The CDR3 region has the DNA TGTGCCAGCAATATGGGACAGGGGGCCACTGAAGCTTTCTTT.

The chain employs TRBV19 and TRBJ1-2; D may be TRBD1 (6 bases). The germline V gene has CDR1 LNHDA and CDR2 SQIVND (reference sequence). The CDR3 length is 13 residues. V was trimmed by 10 bases and J by 2 bases, leaving 14 bases between them. Here the CDR3 reads CATRTEINYGYTF. CDR3 DNA: TGTGCCACCCGGACAGAAATAAACTATGGCTACACCTTC. The whole variable domain, filled in from reference TRBV19 and TRBJ1-2, reads DGGITQSPKYLFRKEGQNVTLSCEQNLNHDAMYWYRQDPGQGLRLIYYSQIVNDFQKGDIAEGYSVSREKKESFPLTVTSAQKNPTAFYLCATRTEINYGYTFGSGTRLTVV.

The chain uses TRBV7-9 and TRBJ1-4; the match to TRBD1 covers 7 bases. V lost 5 bases and J lost 6; bases outside the gene matches: 9. The CDR3 is 15 residues long. The germline gives CDR1 SEHNR, CDR2 FQNEAQ (reference sequence). Here the CDR3 DNA reads TGTGCCAGCAGCGTAACAGGGGACGGATATGAAAAACTGTTTTTT. Amino acid sequence: CASSVTGDGYEKLFF.

The chain recombines TRBV18 with TRBJ2-7; 8 bases are a match to TRBD1. CDR1 and CDR2 (germline): KGHSH, LQKENI. J lost 1 base, V lost 6 bases, and 11 bases had no gene match. The CDR3 has 16 residues. CDR3 protein: CASSRTGPEVSYEQYF. The CDR3 coding sequence is TGTGCCAGCTCGCGGACAGGGCCAGAGGTATCCTACGAGCAGTACTTC.

This chain uses TRBV6-5 with TRBJ1-1; D remains ambiguous. Trimming removed 2 bases at V and 3 bases at J, with 10 bases between. The CDR3 contains 14 residues. CDR1 is MNHEY, CDR2 SVGAGI, per germline. DNA for the CDR3: TGTGCCAGCAGTTACAGGTGGGAGGACACTGAAGCTTTCTTT. Its protein is CASSYRWEDTEAFF.

The V call is TRBV10-3, the J call TRBJ2-4, with D uncertain. The V end was cut by 3 bases, the J end by 0 bases, with 6 bases between. In germline, CDR1 is ENHRY, CDR2 SYGVKD. This CDR3 has 14 amino acids. The DNA of the CDR3 is TGTGCCATCAGTGACAACTTAGCCAAAAACATTCAGTACTTC. Translation gives CAISDNLAKNIQYF.

This clone was seen only a few times. The rearrangement links TRBV6-1 to TRBJ1-6; 7 positions match TRBD1. V lost 6 bases to trimming and J lost 7 bases; unmatched junction nucleotides: 9. Germline V lookup: CDR1 MNHNS, CDR2 SASEGT. This CDR3 is 15 amino acids long. CDR3: CASRIDRATNSPLHF. The CDR3 DNA sequence: TGTGCCAGCAGAATCGACAGGGCTACGAATTCACCCCTCCACTTT.

In this sample, this clone turned up once. This chain joins TRBV4-1 and TRBJ1-2; D remains unclear. CDR1 MGHRA and CDR2 YSYEKL come from the germline V gene. The length of the CDR3 is 15 residues. V was shortened by 0 bases and J by 3 bases, with 11 bases between the two germline ends. CDR3 sequence: CASSQESTVHYGYTF. The CDR3, as DNA: TGCGCCAGCAGCCAAGAATCTACAGTTCACTATGGCTACACCTTC.

This clone was found a few times. This sequence joins TRBV28 and TRBJ1-6; 8 positions agree with TRBD1. This CDR3 has 14 residues. Looked up from germline, CDR1 is MDHEN and CDR2 is SYDVKM. V trimming: 2 bases; J trimming: 13 bases; junction bases outside the gene matches: 7. CDR3: CASSLTGGKPPLHF. Here the CDR3 DNA reads TGTGCCAGCAGTTTAACAGGGGGAAAGCCCCCCCTCCACTTT.

In its sample, this clone was seen a few times. The rearrangement uses TRBV25-1 and TRBJ2-4, with D unresolved. This CDR3 has 12 residues. Per the germline V gene, CDR1 is MGHDK and CDR2 is SYGVNS. V was clipped by 4 bases and J by 6 bases, with 7 bases between them. CDR3 region: CASSAVGNIQYF. The CDR3 coding sequence is TGTGCCAGCAGTGCGGTCGGAAACATTCAGTACTTC.

The chain has TRBV5-1 and TRBJ1-3, with TRBD1 matching over 7 bases. CDR1 and CDR2 (germline): SGHRS, YFSETQ. Losses at the gene ends were 4 bases for V and 2 bases for J; bases not matched to a gene: 3. This CDR3 is built from 14 residues. This CDR3 is CASSGDSAGNTIYF. The CDR3 nucleotides are TGCGCCAGCAGCGGGGACAGCGCTGGAAACACCATATATTTT.

The chain links TRBV5-5 to TRBJ2-7; maybe TRBD2 (6 bases). Germline loops: CDR1 SGHKS, CDR2 YYEKEE (reference sequence). V was pared by 9 bases and J by 2 bases, with 12 bases between. This CDR3 is 12 amino acids long. This CDR3 is CAIPGLAYEQYF. CDR3 coding DNA: TGTGCCATACCGGGACTGGCCTACGAGCAGTACTTC.

J is TRBJ1-2 and V is TRBV4-3; 11 bases are shared with TRBD1. The CDR3 loop spans 15 amino acids. The germline gives CDR1 LGHNA, CDR2 YSLEER. The J segment lost 8 bases and the V segment lost 5 bases, leaving 10 bases of the junction unmatched. CDR3 amino acids: CASSDGGQGALGYTF. CDR3 sequence (DNA): TGCGCCAGCAGCGATGGTGGACAGGGGGCGTTAGGCTACACCTTC.

The chain is built from TRBV7-8 and TRBJ1-6; 9 bases map to TRBD1. This CDR3 region has 15 residues. Germline-derived CDR1 and CDR2 are SGHVS and FQNEAQ. V lost 5 bases to trimming and J lost 5 bases; unmatched junction nucleotides: 4. CDR3 DNA: TGTGCCAGCAGCGGCCGGGACAGGGATAATTCACCCCTCCACTTT. Translation: CASSGRDRDNSPLHF.